This T cell receptor beta chain is from a study of T cell repertoires in cytomegalovirus infection. Study-wide context: Indicated by public TCR beta signatures were CMV infection and matching HLA type. Whole-study findings and limits: CMV-specific HLA-C-restricted TCR beta clonotypes dominated the ex vivo response. Totalled public TCR beta family frequency picked out people who carried CMV plus the relevant HLA.

This clonotype was seen at least ten times. No antigen is known for it. CDR1 is LNHDA, CDR2 SQIVND, per germline (reference sequence). The CDR3 contains 15 residues. V lost 10 bases, J lost 0 bases, and 9 bases stayed unmatched. TCRdb reprocessed the reads via MiXCR and lists one record per CDR3 protein. The sample includes hundreds of thousands of distinct CDR3 sequences, roughly 26% of them seen just once. The rearrangement joins TRBV19 to TRBJ1-2, with 9 bases identical to TRBD1. The sequencing sample was made of CD8+ T cells from PBMCs. The origin of this receptor is a human donor in good health (CMV status not recorded). Some clones in this sample may be carry-over from other donors' samples. CDR3: CAISDRGKSNYGYTF. CDR3 nucleotide sequence: TGTGCCATTTCTGACAGGGGGAAATCTAACTATGGCTACACCTTC.